Following are 3 T cell receptor beta chains from one sample sequenced in a study of T cells and Merkel cell carcinoma outcomes. Clones were sequenced by immunoSEQ multiplex PCR, and TCRdb holds only the in-frame ones, with some missing. The sample shows about 19,000 clones, around 79% of them seen only once. The sample was tumor tissue from Merkel cell carcinoma. These receptors all come from a human donor with Merkel cell carcinoma.

This chain uses TRBV4-1 with TRBJ1-4, with a possible D match to TRBD1 (6 bases). The CDR3 runs to 16 residues. V gave up 4 bases and J gave up 6 bases, with 18 bases separating them. The germline gives CDR1 MGHRA, CDR2 YSYEKL. The DNA for the CDR3 is TGCGCCAGCAGCCCCTTGCCACAGGGCGCGCATGAAAAACTGTTTTTT. This translates into CASSPLPQGAHEKLFF.

This clone was counted a few times. The chain uses TRBV5-1 and TRBJ1-2; perhaps TRBD1 as D (5 bases). This CDR3 has 15 amino acids. CDR1 and CDR2 from the germline V gene are SGHRS and YFSETQ. Trimming took 4 bases from V and 1 from J, leaving 14 bases between them. Written as DNA, the CDR3 is TGCGCCAGCAGCATCGGGACCCCTGATAACTATGGCTACACCTTC. Amino acids: CASSIGTPDNYGYTF.

The chain recombines TRBV30 with TRBJ1-5, with TRBD1 matching over 8 bases. CDR1 and CDR2 from the germline V gene are GTSNPN and SVGIG (reference sequence). The trim removed 4 bases at V and 0 bases at J, leaving 11 bases unmatched. The CDR3 runs to 17 residues. The CDR3 reads CAWNGGQGPYSNQPQHF. The CDR3 DNA sequence: TGTGCCTGGAACGGAGGACAGGGTCCTTATAGCAATCAGCCCCAGCATTTT.